The 25 T cell receptor beta chains below were found in one sample sequenced in a study of cytomegalovirus exposure and HLA in healthy donors. With 60 Vbeta and 13 Jbeta primers, the PCR was carried out. Profiling relied on immunoSEQ multiplex PCR, and the TCRdb table lists in-frame clones only, not all of them. The table lists 35,000 to 55,000 clones, 60% to 70% of them singletons. The sample comprised PBMCs. The receptors were gathered from a man aged 55 to 70 in good health and CMV-seropositive.

The J gene is TRBJ2-5, the V gene TRBV19; no definite D call. The V gene lost 4 bases and the J gene lost 5 bases, with 8 bases spanning the gap. CDR1 is LNHDA, CDR2 SQIVND, per germline (reference sequence). This CDR3 has 12 amino acids. The CDR3 here is CASSNYRETQYF. The CDR3 DNA is TGTGCCAGTAGTAATTATCGGGAGACCCAGTACTTC. The full variable domain, in which reference TRBV19 and TRBJ2-5 provide the parts outside the CDR3, is DGGITQSPKYLFRKEGQNVTLSCEQNLNHDAMYWYRQDPGQGLRLIYYSQIVNDFQKGDIAEGYSVSREKKESFPLTVTSAQKNPTAFYLCASSNYRETQYFGPGTRLLVL.

This sequence joins TRBV6-5 and TRBJ2-2, with D unclear. The CDR3 has 13 amino acids. Germline V lookup: CDR1 MNHEY, CDR2 SVGAGI. The germline V and J ends were trimmed by 8 bases and 4 bases, with 11 bases remaining between them. The CDR3 reads CASGRPPTGELFF. The CDR3 coding sequence is TGTGCCAGCGGCAGGCCCCCCACCGGGGAGCTGTTTTTT.

V usage is TRBV20-1 and J usage is TRBJ2-1; D is unresolved. The CDR3 covers 10 residues. CDR1 and CDR2 from the germline V gene are DFQATT and SNEGSKA (reference sequence). Trimming took off 6 bases at V and 6 bases at J, with 6 bases between the two ends. CDR3 region: CSATGNEQFF. The CDR3 DNA follows: TGCAGTGCAACCGGCAATGAGCAGTTCTTC.

V and J are TRBV7-8 and TRBJ2-7; D might be TRBD2 (6 bases). CDR1 and CDR2 from the germline V gene are SGHVS and FQNEAQ. This CDR3 region has 14 residues. The V end lost 4 bases, the J end lost 5 bases, and 15 bases lay between the germline ends. CDR3 nucleotide sequence: TGTGCCAGCAGCTCGTCGAGCGGGTCCGACGAGCAGTACTTC. Residues: CASSSSSGSDEQYF.

This clone was seen a handful of times. The V and J genes are TRBV7-2 and TRBJ2-7; 7 bases fit TRBD2. Germline V gene sequence: CDR1 SGHTA, CDR2 FQGNSA. The CDR3 contains 14 residues. The J segment lost 7 bases and the V segment lost 4 bases, leaving 10 bases of the junction unmatched. CDR3 loop: CASSWLDGGREQYF. In nucleotides, the CDR3 is TGTGCCAGCAGCTGGTTGGACGGGGGGAGGGAGCAGTACTTC.

This clone was detected only a few times. The chain links TRBV20-1 to TRBJ2-1; TRBD1 might be the D (5 bases). CDR3 size: 11 residues. The V and J ends lost 5 bases and 10 bases respectively, with 12 bases between them. Germline V lookup: CDR1 DFQATT, CDR2 SNEGSKA (reference sequence). CDR3 in DNA: TGCAGTGCTGTCTCAGGGTGGGAGCAGTTCTTC. Translating it yields CSAVSGWEQFF.

The chain joins TRBV29-1 to TRBJ2-7; 9 nucleotides agree with TRBD2. This CDR3 comprises 14 residues. Unmatched junction bases numbered 5, after V lost 4 bases and J lost 1 base. The germline V gene has CDR1 SQVTM and CDR2 ANQGSEA. CDR3 DNA: TGCAGCGTTGTGCGGGAGGGCCCGTCCTACGAGCAGTACTTC. It translates to CSVVREGPSYEQYF.

The chain carries TRBV5-3 and TRBJ2-3; the D is unclear. TRBV5-3 is identified as an open reading frame with a role that is uncertain. The CDR3 spans 13 residues. The V and J ends lost 2 bases and 5 bases respectively, with 9 bases between them. CDR3 region: CARSFLVLDTQYF. CDR3 nucleotides: TGTGCCAGAAGCTTCCTAGTTCTAGATACGCAGTATTTT.

This chain uses TRBV18 with TRBJ1-2; D remains ambiguous. The V gene's germline CDR1 is KGHSH and CDR2 LQKENI. V dropped 5 bases and J dropped 7 bases, with 20 bases sitting between them. The CDR3 has 15 residues. The CDR3 loop reads CASSTNTRGEGGYTF. The CDR3 bases are TGTGCCAGCTCAACTAATACTCGGGGAGAGGGTGGCTACACCTTC.

The genes are TRBV7-6 and TRBJ2-1, with 12 positions matching TRBD2. V shed 5 bases and J 12 bases; nucleotides not matched to a gene: 20. This CDR3 region has 18 residues. From germline, CDR1 is SGHVS and CDR2 FNYEAQ. CDR3 sequence (DNA): TGTGCCAGCAGCCCGGTAAGACAACCGGGACTAGCGGGTATCTGGCAGTTCTTC. Translated: CASSPVRQPGLAGIWQFF.

This clone showed up just a few times. The V gene is TRBV4-3, the J gene TRBJ2-3; possibly TRBD1 for D (5 bases). The CDR3 sequence is 18 residues long. Germline assignment: CDR1 LGHNA and CDR2 YSLEER. The V end lost 2 bases, the J end lost 0 bases, and 18 bases lay between the germline ends. CDR3 protein: CASSQNRQFILSTDTQYF. In nucleotides, the CDR3 is TGCGCCAGCAGCCAAAACCGACAGTTCATTCTCAGCACAGATACGCAGTATTTT.

There are a few counts of this clone. This CDR3 reads CASSQAPGQGAYEQYF. The CDR3 nucleotides read TGTGCCAGCAGCCAGGCTCCTGGACAGGGGGCCTACGAGCAGTACTTC. The genes are TRBV14 and TRBJ2-7, with 10 bases aligning to TRBD1. From germline, CDR1 is SGHDN and CDR2 FVKESK. The CDR3 loop spans 16 amino acids. Losses at the gene ends were 3 bases for V and 2 bases for J; bases not matched to a gene: 7.

This clone was counted only a few times. The chain links TRBV6-5 to TRBJ1-2, with 7 bases matching TRBD1. The ends lost 6 bases at V and 8 bases at J; junction bases unmatched: 6. Germline CDR1 reads MNHEY; CDR2 reads SVGAGI. There are 12 residues in the CDR3. CDR3 nucleotides: TGTGCCAGCAGCAAACTACAGGGGGGCTACACCTTC. Amino acid sequence: CASSKLQGGYTF.

The DNA of the CDR3 is TGTGCCAGCAGCCCGGGACTAGCGGGGAACACCGGGGAGCTGTTTTTT. This translates into CASSPGLAGNTGELFF. The chain recombines TRBV5-4 with TRBJ2-2; 12 nucleotides match TRBD2. Germline values: CDR1 SGHNT, CDR2 YYREEE (reference sequence). The V segment lost 4 bases and the J segment 1 base; nucleotides outside the gene matches: 2. The CDR3 runs to 16 residues.

This clone was found once. J is TRBJ2-7 and V is TRBV28; D perhaps matches TRBD1 (6 bases). V dropped 5 bases and J dropped 5 bases, with 16 bases sitting between them. CDR1 is MDHEN, CDR2 SYDVKM, per germline. The CDR3 covers 14 residues. The CDR3 spells CASSGTGKRHEQYF. DNA for the CDR3: TGTGCCAGCAGTGGTACAGGGAAAAGGCACGAGCAGTACTTC.

V gene TRBV28 combines with J gene TRBJ2-3; 8 nucleotides align to TRBD2. The trim removed 7 bases at V and 4 bases at J, leaving 10 bases unmatched. The CDR3 totals 15 residues. Germline CDR1 is MDHEN and CDR2 is SYDVKM. The DNA of the CDR3 is TGTGCCAGCATCCGGGGGGGCCGGGGGGCAGATACGCAGTATTTT. It encodes CASIRGGRGADTQYF.

The rearrangement joins TRBV12-2 to TRBJ1-4; the table's D call, TRBD1, has no DNA check behind it. TRBV12-2 is a pseudogene locus. This CDR3 has 18 residues. The chain's CDR3 is CASRLPSDSSATNEKLFF. CDR3 coding DNA: TGTGCAAGTCGCCTACCGTCGGACAGCTCTGCAACTAATGAAAAACTGTTTTTT.

The J gene is TRBJ1-1, the V gene TRBV30, with D unresolved. V was cut by 0 bases and J by 4 bases, with 12 bases left in between. The CDR3 spans 14 residues. Germline CDR1 is GTSNPN and CDR2 is SVGIG (reference sequence). The CDR3 nucleotides read TGTGCCTGGAGTGTAGTTGCAGGTCGCACTGAAGCTTTCTTT. Protein sequence: CAWSVVAGRTEAFF.

This clone was picked up a small number of times. The J gene is TRBJ1-2, the V gene TRBV2; D is possibly TRBD1 (5 bases). CDR3 length: 10 residues. Looked up from germline, CDR1 is SNHLY and CDR2 is FYNNEI. Trimming stripped 6 bases from V and 7 bases from J, with 6 bases between. This CDR3 reads CASRGGGYTF. The CDR3, as DNA: TGTGCCAGCAGGGGGGGTGGCTACACCTTC.

CDR3 loop: CASSLESGYLYEQYF. The CDR3 coding sequence is TGTGCCAGCAGCTTAGAATCCGGGTACCTGTACGAGCAGTACTTC. The V call is TRBV11-2, the J call TRBJ2-7; unclear D gene. The CDR3 is made up of 15 amino acids. In germline, CDR1 is SGHAT, CDR2 FQNNGV. Trimming shortened V by 0 bases and J by 4 bases, and 13 bases separated the two germline ends.

This clone was detected only a few times. J is TRBJ2-1 and V is TRBV25-1; TRBD2 agrees at 9 bases. The CDR3 extends over 16 amino acids. J gave up 4 bases and V 6 bases, and 10 bases lay outside the gene matches. CDR1 and CDR2 from the germline V gene are MGHDK and SYGVNS. CDR3 protein: CASSALGLAGYNEQFF. Written as DNA, the CDR3 is TGTGCCAGCAGCGCCTTGGGTCTAGCGGGGTACAATGAGCAGTTCTTC.

This chain connects TRBV7-9 to TRBJ1-2; D may be TRBD1 (6 bases). Deletions cut 7 bases from V and 6 bases from J, with 21 bases between. Per germline, CDR1 SEHNR and CDR2 FQNEAQ (reference sequence). This CDR3 region has 15 residues. The chain's CDR3 is CASTQVAGGAHGYTF. The CDR3 DNA reads TGTGCCAGCACCCAAGTCGCGGGGGGCGCCCATGGCTACACCTTC.

The V call is TRBV7-2, the J call TRBJ2-5; no clear D. Deletions cut 6 bases from V and 4 bases from J, with 12 bases between. This CDR3 contains 13 residues. Germline CDR1 SGHTA, CDR2 FQGNSA. The CDR3 nucleotides read TGTGCCAGCAGAGTTGGAGTCTTAGAGACCCAGTACTTC. Residues: CASRVGVLETQYF.

V and J are TRBV5-6 and TRBJ1-2; TRBD1 aligns across 8 bases. Germline CDR1 and CDR2: SGHDT and YYEEEE. Trimming took 4 bases from V and 8 from J; bases not matched to a gene: 13. CDR3 length equals 15 residues. The CDR3 DNA follows: TGTGCCAGCAGCCCCTGGGGGACAGGCCTTTTCGGCTACACCTTC. Amino acids: CASSPWGTGLFGYTF.

The rearrangement uses TRBV19 and TRBJ1-1; D may be TRBD1 (6 bases). The CDR3 extends over 18 amino acids. V lost 2 bases to trimming and J lost 5 bases, with 24 bases between them. Per germline, CDR1 LNHDA and CDR2 SQIVND (reference sequence). This CDR3 reads CASSILVRGRPGWTEAFF. As DNA, the CDR3 is TGTGCCAGTAGTATACTAGTCAGGGGACGGCCGGGGTGGACTGAAGCTTTCTTT.